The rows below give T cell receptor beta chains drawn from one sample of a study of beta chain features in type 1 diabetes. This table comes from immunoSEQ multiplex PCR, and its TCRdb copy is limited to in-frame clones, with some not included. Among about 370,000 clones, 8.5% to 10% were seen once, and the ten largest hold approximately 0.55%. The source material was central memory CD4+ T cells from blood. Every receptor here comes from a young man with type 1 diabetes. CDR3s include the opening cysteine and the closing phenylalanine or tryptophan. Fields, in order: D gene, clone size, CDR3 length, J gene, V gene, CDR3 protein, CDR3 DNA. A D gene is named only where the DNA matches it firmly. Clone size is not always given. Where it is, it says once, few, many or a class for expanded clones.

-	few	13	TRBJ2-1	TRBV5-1	CASSLMGYNEQFF	TGCGCCAGCAGCTTAATGGGTTACAATGAGCAGTTCTTC
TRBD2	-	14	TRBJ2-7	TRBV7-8	CASSSRGREDEQYF	TGTGCCAGCAGCAGCCGAGGGAGGGAGGACGAGCAGTACTTC
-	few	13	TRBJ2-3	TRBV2	CASSGRLTDTQYF	TGTGCCAGCAGTGGCAGGCTCACAGATACGCAGTATTTT
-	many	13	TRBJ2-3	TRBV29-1	CSVKSGYTDTQYF	TGCAGCGTTAAGAGCGGGTACACAGATACGCAGTATTTT
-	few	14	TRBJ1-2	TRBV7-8	CASSLERQRYGYTF	TGTGCCAGCAGCTTAGAGAGGCAGCGTTATGGCTACACCTTC
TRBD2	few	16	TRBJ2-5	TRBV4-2	CASSHGTSGHQETQYF	TGTGCCAGCAGCCATGGGACTAGCGGGCACCAAGAGACCCAGTACTTC
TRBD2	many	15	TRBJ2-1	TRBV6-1	CASSDNLAGENEQFF	TGTGCCAGCAGTGATAACCTAGCGGGAGAAAATGAGCAGTTCTTC
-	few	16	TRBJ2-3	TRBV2	CASSVTRKSSTDTQYF	TGTGCCAGCAGTGTTACGAGAAAATCTAGCACAGATACGCAGTATTTT
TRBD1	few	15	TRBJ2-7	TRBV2	CASSGGDRHTYEQYF	TGTGCCAGCAGTGGAGGGGACAGGCACACCTACGAGCAGTACTTC
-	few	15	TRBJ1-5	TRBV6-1	CASSIGQISNQPQHF	TGTGCCAGCAGCATCGGACAGATTAGCAATCAGCCCCAGCATTTT
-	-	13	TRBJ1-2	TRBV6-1	CASSSQGINGYTF	TGTGCCAGCAGTTCTCAGGGGATCAATGGCTACACCTTC
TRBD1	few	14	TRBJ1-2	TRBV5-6	CASSSTGAFYGYTF	TGTGCCAGCAGCTCTACAGGGGCCTTCTATGGCTACACCTTC
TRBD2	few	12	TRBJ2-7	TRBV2	CASTSGSYEQYF	TGTGCCAGCACTAGCGGATCCTACGAGCAGTACTTC
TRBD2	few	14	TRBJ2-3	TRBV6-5	CASSYASGRDTQYF	TGTGCCAGCAGTTACGCTAGCGGGAGGGATACGCAGTATTTT
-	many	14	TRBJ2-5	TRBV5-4	CASSLEQGWKTQYF	TGTGCCAGCAGCTTGGAGCAGGGTTGGAAGACCCAGTACTTC
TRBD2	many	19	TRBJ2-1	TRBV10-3	CASRLRDGGLADSYNEQFF	TGTGCCTCCCGGTTGCGGGACGGAGGACTAGCGGACTCCTACAATGAGCAGTTCTTC
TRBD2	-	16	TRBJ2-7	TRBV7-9	CASSSTSGRGSYEQYF	TGTGCCAGCAGTTCAACTAGCGGGAGGGGCTCCTACGAGCAGTACTTC
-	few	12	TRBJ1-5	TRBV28	CASSLLNKSQHF	TGTGCCAGCAGTCTACTAAATAAGTCCCAGCATTTT
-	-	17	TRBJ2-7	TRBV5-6	CASSSGRGGTNSYEQYF	TGTGCCAGCAGCTCCGGGCGTGGAGGGACCAACTCCTACGAGCAGTACTTC
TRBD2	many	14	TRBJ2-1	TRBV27	CASSLAGAYNEQFF	TGTGCCAGCAGCCTAGCGGGAGCCTACAATGAGCAGTTCTTC
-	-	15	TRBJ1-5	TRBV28	CASTLGASRGQPQHF	TGTGCCAGCACCCTGGGGGCCTCCCGGGGTCAGCCCCAGCATTTT
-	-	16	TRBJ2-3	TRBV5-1	CASSLAGGQRGDTQYF	TGCGCCAGCAGCTTGGCCGGAGGACAACGGGGAGATACGCAGTATTTT
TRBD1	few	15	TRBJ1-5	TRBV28	CASRLPQGANQPQHF	TGTGCCAGCAGACTCCCACAGGGGGCCAATCAGCCCCAGCATTTT
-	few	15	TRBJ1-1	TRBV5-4	CASSLDHRANTEAFF	TGTGCCAGCAGCTTAGACCACAGGGCGAACACTGAAGCTTTCTTT
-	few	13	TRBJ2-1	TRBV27	CASSLSGGDEQFF	TGTGCCAGCAGTTTATCTGGGGGAGATGAGCAGTTCTTC
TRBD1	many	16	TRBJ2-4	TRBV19	CASSMGTGTAKNIQYF	TGTGCCAGTAGTATGGGGACAGGTACCGCCAAAAACATTCAGTACTTC
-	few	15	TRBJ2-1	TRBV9	CASTTGTLRGNEQFF	TGTGCCAGCACCACTGGAACCCTCCGAGGCAATGAGCAGTTCTTC
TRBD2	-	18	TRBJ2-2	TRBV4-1	CASSQAGTSDQNTGELFF	TGCGCCAGCAGCCAAGCCGGGACTAGCGACCAGAACACCGGGGAGCTGTTTTTT
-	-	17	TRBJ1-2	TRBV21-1	CASTETNIGRTNYGYTF	TGTGCCAGCACTGAGACAAATATAGGGCGAACTAACTATGGCTACACCTTC
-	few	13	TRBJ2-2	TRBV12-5	CASARDWSGELFF	TGTGCTAGTGCCCGAGACTGGTCCGGGGAGCTGTTTTTT
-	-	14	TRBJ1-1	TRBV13	CASSSPRGATEAFF	TGTGCCAGCAGCTCCCCTCGGGGAGCTACTGAAGCTTTCTTT
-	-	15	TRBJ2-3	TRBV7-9	CASSLAGGPTDTQYF	TGTGCCAGCAGCTTAGCGGGCGGTCCCACAGATACGCAGTATTTT
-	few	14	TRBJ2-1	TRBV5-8	CASSWRRGLNEQFF	TGTGCCAGCAGCTGGAGGCGAGGACTGAATGAGCAGTTCTTC
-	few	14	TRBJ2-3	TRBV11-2	CASSLNVGGDTQYF	TGTGCCAGCAGCTTGAATGTGGGAGGAGATACGCAGTATTTT